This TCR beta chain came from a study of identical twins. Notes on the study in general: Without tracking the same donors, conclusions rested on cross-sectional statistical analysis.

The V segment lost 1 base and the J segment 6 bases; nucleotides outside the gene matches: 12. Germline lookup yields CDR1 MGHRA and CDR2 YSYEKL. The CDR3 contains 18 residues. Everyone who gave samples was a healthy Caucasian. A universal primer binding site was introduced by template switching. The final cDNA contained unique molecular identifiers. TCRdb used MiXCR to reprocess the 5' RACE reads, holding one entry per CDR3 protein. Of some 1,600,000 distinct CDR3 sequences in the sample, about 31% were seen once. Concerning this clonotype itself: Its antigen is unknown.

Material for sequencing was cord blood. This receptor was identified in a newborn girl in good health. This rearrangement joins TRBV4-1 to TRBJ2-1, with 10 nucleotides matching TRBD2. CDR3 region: CASSQAGLARSFGNEQFF. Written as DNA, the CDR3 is TGCGCCAGCAGCCAAGCGGGACTAGCGAGGTCCTTCGGCAATGAGCAGTTCTTC.